This T cell receptor (beta chain) came from a study of shared clonotypes between healthy human individuals. V gave up 7 bases and J gave up 3 bases, with 16 bases separating them. Germline V gene data show CDR1 as SEHNR and CDR2 as FQNEAQ (reference sequence). The CDR3 runs 14 residues. Repertoires were generated with immunoSEQ multiplex PCR, while TCRdb's copy carries only in-frame clones and drops some. Of around 700,000 clones in the sample, around 72% were seen once. The sequenced material came from memory CD4+ T cells sorted from blood. As for subset: CD45RA-negative fraction. The chain combines TRBV7-9 with TRBJ2-7; D possibly corresponds to TRBD1 (6 bases). The sequence derives from a woman under 40 in good health. In nucleotides, the CDR3 is TGTGCCAGCACCTCTGCAAACAGGGACTACGAGCAGTACTTC. Amino acids: CASTSANRDYEQYF.